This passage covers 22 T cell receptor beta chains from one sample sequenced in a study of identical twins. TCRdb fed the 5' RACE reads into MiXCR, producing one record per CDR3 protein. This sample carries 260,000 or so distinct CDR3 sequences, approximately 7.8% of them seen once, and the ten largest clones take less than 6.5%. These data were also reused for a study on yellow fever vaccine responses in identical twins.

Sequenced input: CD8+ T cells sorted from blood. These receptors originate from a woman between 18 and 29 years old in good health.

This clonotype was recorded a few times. The CDR3 loop is CASSVVIGDTQYF. Written as DNA, the CDR3 is TGTGCCAGCAGCGTAGTGATTGGAGATACGCAGTATTTT. This chain connects TRBV9 to TRBJ2-3; no clear D. Germline-derived CDR1 and CDR2 are SGDLS and YYNGEE. Trimming stripped 0 bases from V and 5 bases from J, with 7 bases between. This CDR3 spans 13 amino acids.

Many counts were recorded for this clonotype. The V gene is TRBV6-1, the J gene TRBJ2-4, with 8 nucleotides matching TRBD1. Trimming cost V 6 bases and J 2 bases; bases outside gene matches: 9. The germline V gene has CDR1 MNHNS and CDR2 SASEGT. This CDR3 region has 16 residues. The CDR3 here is CASSHGTGSSKNIQYF. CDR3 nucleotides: TGTGCCAGCAGCCACGGGACAGGCTCATCCAAAAACATTCAGTACTTC.

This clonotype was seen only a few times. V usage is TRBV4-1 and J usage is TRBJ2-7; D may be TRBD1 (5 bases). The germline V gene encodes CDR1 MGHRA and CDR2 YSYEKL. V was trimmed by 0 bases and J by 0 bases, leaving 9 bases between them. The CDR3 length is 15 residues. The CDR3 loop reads CASSQDWGSSYEQYV. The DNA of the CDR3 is TGCGCCAGCAGCCAAGACTGGGGCAGCTCCTACGAGCAGTACGTC.

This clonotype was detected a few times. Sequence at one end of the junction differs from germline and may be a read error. The CDR3 region has the DNA TGCTGTGCTAGAGATAAAACCTCCCCTAGAGGAGAGACCCAGTACTTC. This translates into CCARDKTSPRGETQYF. V is TRBV20-1 and J is TRBJ2-5; D remains ambiguous. The germline V gene encodes CDR1 DFQATT and CDR2 SNEGSKA (reference sequence). The CDR3 runs to 16 residues.

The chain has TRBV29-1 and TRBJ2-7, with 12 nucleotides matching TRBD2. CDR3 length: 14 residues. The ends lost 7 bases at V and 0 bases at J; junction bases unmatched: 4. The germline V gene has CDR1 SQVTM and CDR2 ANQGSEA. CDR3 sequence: CSAGLAGPSYEQYF. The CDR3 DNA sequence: TGCAGCGCCGGACTAGCGGGGCCCTCCTACGAGCAGTACTTC.

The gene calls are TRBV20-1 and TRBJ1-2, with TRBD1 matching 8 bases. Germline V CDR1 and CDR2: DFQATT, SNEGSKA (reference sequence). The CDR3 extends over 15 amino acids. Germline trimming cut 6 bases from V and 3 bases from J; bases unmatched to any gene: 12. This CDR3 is CSALDREEGYYGYTF. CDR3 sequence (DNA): TGCAGTGCCCTGGACAGGGAGGAAGGCTACTATGGCTACACCTTC.

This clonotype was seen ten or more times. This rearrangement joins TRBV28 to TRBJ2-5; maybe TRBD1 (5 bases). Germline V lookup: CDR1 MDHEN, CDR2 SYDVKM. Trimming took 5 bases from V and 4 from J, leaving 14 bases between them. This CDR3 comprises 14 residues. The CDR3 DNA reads TGTGCCAGCAGTCCTCAAGGGCAGGGAGAGACCCAGTACTTC. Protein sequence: CASSPQGQGETQYF.

The CDR3 sequence: CACTQDRERRRLGNV. DNA of the CDR3: TGTGCCTGCACCCAAGACAGGGAACGTCGAAGGTTGGGGAACGTC. This chain connects TRBV3-1 to TRBJ2-7; TRBD1 matches 7 bases. Per the germline V gene, CDR1 is LGHDT and CDR2 is YNNKEL (reference sequence). The CDR3 consists of 15 residues.

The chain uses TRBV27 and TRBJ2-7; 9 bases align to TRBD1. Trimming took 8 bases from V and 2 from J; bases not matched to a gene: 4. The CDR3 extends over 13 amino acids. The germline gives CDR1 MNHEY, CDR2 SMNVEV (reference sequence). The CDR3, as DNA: TGTGCCAGCGGGACAGGGACTACCTACGAGCAGTACTTC. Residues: CASGTGTTYEQYF.

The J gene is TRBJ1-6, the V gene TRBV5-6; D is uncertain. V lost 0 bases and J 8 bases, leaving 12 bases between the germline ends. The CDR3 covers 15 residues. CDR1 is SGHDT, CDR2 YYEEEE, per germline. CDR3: CASSLEVGDYSPLHF. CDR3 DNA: TGTGCCAGCAGCTTGGAGGTCGGTGATTATTCACCCCTCCACTTT.

In DNA, the CDR3 is TGCAGTGCTCGGGGGGCCTATGACAATGAGCAGTTCTTC. Translating gives CSARGAYDNEQFF. J is TRBJ2-1 and V is TRBV20-1, with a weak D call TRBD2 (7 bases). The CDR3 runs to 13 residues. The germline V gene has CDR1 DFQATT and CDR2 SNEGSKA (reference sequence). The V gene lost 5 bases and the J gene lost 5 bases, with 13 bases spanning the gap.

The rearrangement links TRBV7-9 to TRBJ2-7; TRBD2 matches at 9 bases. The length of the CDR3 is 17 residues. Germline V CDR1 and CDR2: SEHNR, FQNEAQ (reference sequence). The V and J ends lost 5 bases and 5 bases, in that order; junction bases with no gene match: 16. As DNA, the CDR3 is TGTGCCAGCAGCCTCATTGGGATGGCGGGAGGGCCACACGAGCAGTACTTC. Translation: CASSLIGMAGGPHEQYF.

CDR3 coding DNA: TGTGCCAGCAGCTTAGAGGGGGGACGGAGTGAGCAGTTCTTC. Its protein is CASSLEGGRSEQFF. The V and J genes are TRBV11-2 and TRBJ2-1; tentative D call: TRBD2 (6 bases). Germline assignment: CDR1 SGHAT and CDR2 FQNNGV. Trimming left V 0 bases short and J 9 bases short, with 12 bases between. This CDR3 region has 14 residues. The complete variable domain, with remaining parts taken from reference TRBV11-2 and TRBJ2-1, reads EAGVAQSPRYKIIEKRQSVAFWCNPISGHATLYWYQQILGQGPKLLIQFQNNGVVDDSQLPKDRFSAERLKGVDSTLKIQPAKLEDSAVYLCASSLEGGRSEQFFGPGTRLTVL.

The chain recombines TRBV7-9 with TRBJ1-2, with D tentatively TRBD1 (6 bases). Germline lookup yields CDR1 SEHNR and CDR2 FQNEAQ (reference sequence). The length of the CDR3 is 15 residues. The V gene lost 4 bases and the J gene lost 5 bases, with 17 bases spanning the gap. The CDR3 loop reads CASSSTEQGRYGYTF. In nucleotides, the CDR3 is TGTGCCAGCAGCTCTACGGAACAGGGTAGATATGGCTACACCTTC.

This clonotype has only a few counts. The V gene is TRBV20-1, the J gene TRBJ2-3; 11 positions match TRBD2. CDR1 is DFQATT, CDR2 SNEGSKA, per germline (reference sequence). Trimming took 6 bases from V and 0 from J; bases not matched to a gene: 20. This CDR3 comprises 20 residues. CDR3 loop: CSANQGTSGTAPTSTDTQYF. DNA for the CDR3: TGCAGTGCCAACCAGGGGACTAGCGGTACCGCCCCCACTAGCACAGATACGCAGTATTTT.

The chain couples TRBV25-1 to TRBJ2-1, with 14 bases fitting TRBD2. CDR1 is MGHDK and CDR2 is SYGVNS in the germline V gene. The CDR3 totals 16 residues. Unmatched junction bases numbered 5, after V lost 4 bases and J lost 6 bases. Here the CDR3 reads CASSAAGTSGSNEQFF. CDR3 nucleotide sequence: TGTGCCAGCAGTGCAGCCGGGACTAGCGGGAGCAATGAGCAGTTCTTC.

The CDR3 reads CASSDGAGAFNEQFF. In DNA, the CDR3 is TGTGCCAGCAGCGATGGAGCGGGAGCTTTTAATGAGCAGTTCTTC. The rearrangement uses TRBV7-6 and TRBJ2-1; 8 positions match TRBD2. J gave up 7 bases and V 5 bases, and 10 bases lay outside the gene matches. CDR3 size: 15 residues. CDR1 SGHVS and CDR2 FNYEAQ come from the germline V gene.

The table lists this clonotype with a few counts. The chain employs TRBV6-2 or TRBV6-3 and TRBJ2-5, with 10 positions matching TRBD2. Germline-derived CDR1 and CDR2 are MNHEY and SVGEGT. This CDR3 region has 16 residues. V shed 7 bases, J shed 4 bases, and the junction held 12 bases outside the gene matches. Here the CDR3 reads CASNQPAGGPRETQYF. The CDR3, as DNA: TGTGCCAGCAACCAGCCAGCGGGGGGGCCACGAGAGACCCAGTACTTC.

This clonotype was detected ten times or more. The CDR3 DNA is TGTGCCAGCAGCTTAATGGGACCAGATACGCAGTATTTT. Encoded protein: CASSLMGPDTQYF. The rearrangement joins TRBV7-6 to TRBJ2-3; D assignment may be TRBD1 or TRBD2 (5 bases each). Germline V CDR1 and CDR2: SGHVS, FNYEAQ. V gave up 2 bases and J gave up 4 bases, with 7 bases separating them. The CDR3 is 13 amino acids.

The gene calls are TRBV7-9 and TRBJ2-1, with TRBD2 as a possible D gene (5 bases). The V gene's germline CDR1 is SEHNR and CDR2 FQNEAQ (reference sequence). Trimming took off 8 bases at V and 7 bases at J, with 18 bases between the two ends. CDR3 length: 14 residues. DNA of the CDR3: TGTGCCAGCGAGCCCCGGGGAGCGCAAAATGAGCAGTTCTTC. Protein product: CASEPRGAQNEQFF.

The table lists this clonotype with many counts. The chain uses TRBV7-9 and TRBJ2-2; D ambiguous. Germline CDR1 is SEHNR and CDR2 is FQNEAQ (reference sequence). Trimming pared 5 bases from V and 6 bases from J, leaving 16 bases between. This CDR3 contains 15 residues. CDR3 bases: TGTGCCAGCAGCCCACCCTGGACCTCGGCCGGGGAGCTGTTTTTT. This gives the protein CASSPPWTSAGELFF.

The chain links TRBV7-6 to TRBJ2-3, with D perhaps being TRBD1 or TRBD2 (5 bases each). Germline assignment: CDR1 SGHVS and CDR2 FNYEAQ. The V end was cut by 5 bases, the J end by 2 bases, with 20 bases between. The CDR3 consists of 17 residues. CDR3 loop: CASSVEGIGETTDTQYF. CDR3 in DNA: TGTGCCAGCAGCGTAGAAGGGATAGGGGAGACCACAGATACGCAGTATTTT.